Detailed here is one TCR beta chain. The antigen is not known. The sample originates from a study of T-cell memory formation after mild COVID-19. Looking at the study overall: For the most part, TCR clusters were specific to one donor.

TCR alpha and TCR beta cDNA libraries carrying sample barcodes and UMIs were produced by 5'RACE using constant-segment primers. Each CDR3 protein is one row after TCRdb ran MiXCR on the 5' RACE reads. Of roughly 610,000 distinct CDR3 sequences listed, roughly 17% are singletons. Whole-study results and caveats: Contracting clones from day 15 to 85 showed balanced CD4/CD8; later expanders favored CD4+.

The CDR3 contains 13 residues. V was cut by 2 bases and J by 0 bases, with 4 bases left in between. The V gene's germline CDR1 is SGHDT and CDR2 YYEEEE. This chain joins TRBV5-6 and TRBJ2-3; no definite D call. The sequence was obtained from an adult woman who had mild COVID-19 (a few samples of this study predate the infection). Cell type and time point are not known. Sequencing was carried out using PBMCs or a T cell subset sorted from them (not recorded which). This CDR3 is CASSFLSTDTQYF. The CDR3, as DNA: TGTGCCAGCAGCTTCTTGAGCACAGATACGCAGTATTTT.